Each of the 24 T cell receptor beta chains below was sequenced from the same sample in a study of cytomegalovirus exposure and HLA in healthy donors (dated 2017 in TCRdb). Libraries were constructed by the immunoSEQ multiplex PCR assay. TCRdb holds this immuneACCESS table with in-frame rearrangements only. Some clones are missing; in checked studies, unresolved V genes explain under half, and the rest has no known cause. The sample table lists roughly 79,000 clones, 85% to 95% of them with a count of one. Of the sample, approximately 0.67% falls within the top ten clones. Source material: PBMCs. The source of these receptors is a man between 18 and 29 years old in good health and CMV-seronegative.

As to this clone: At one end, the junction sequence differs from germline, possibly due to a read error. V usage is TRBV7-2 and J usage is TRBJ1-6, with D uncertain. Germline values: CDR1 SGHTA, CDR2 FQGNSA. CDR3 size: 14 residues. This CDR3 reads CASSLAADNSPLHF. The CDR3 nucleotides are TGTGCCAGCAGCCTAGCGGCAGATAATTCACCCCTCCACTTT.

The chain couples TRBV25-1 to TRBJ2-2; no reliable D call. CDR1 and CDR2 from the germline V gene are MGHDK and SYGVNS. V lost 8 bases to trimming and J lost 4 bases, with 8 bases between them. CDR3 length: 12 amino acids. The CDR3 loop is CASLRSTGELFF. The DNA of the CDR3 is TGTGCCAGCCTCCGCAGCACCGGGGAGCTGTTTTTT.

This chain connects TRBV7-9 to TRBJ2-2, with 13 positions matching TRBD2. Germline V gives CDR1 SEHNR, CDR2 FQNEAQ (reference sequence). This CDR3 is built from 15 residues. V trimming: 5 bases; J trimming: 6 bases; junction bases outside the gene matches: 3. This CDR3 reads CASSLGLAGPGELFF. CDR3 DNA sequence: TGTGCCAGCAGCCTGGGACTAGCGGGGCCCGGGGAGCTGTTTTTT.

The J gene is TRBJ1-1, the V gene TRBV10-3; 10 bases map to TRBD1. Trimming at V came to 4 bases and at J to 6 bases, leaving 11 bases not matched to a gene. The CDR3 has 16 residues. In germline, CDR1 is ENHRY, CDR2 SYGVKD. The CDR3 sequence: CAISGGGQGKIAEAFF. The CDR3 coding sequence is TGTGCCATCAGTGGGGGGGGACAGGGGAAAATCGCTGAAGCTTTCTTT.

The chain uses TRBV7-3 and TRBJ2-3, with TRBD1 matching over 9 bases. The CDR3 totals 15 residues. Germline V lookup: CDR1 SGHTA, CDR2 FQGTGA. V gave up 5 bases and J gave up 2 bases; unmatched junction bases: 5. As DNA, the CDR3 is TGTGCCAGCAGCCCAGGACAGGGGAACACAGATACGCAGTATTTT. It translates to CASSPGQGNTDTQYF.

The CDR3: CASSRRGLAVTDTQYF. CDR3 nucleotide sequence: TGTGCCAGCAGCCGTCGTGGACTAGCGGTCACAGATACGCAGTATTTT. The chain recombines TRBV7-9 with TRBJ2-3; 10 bases line up with TRBD2. This CDR3 spans 16 amino acids. The germline V gene encodes CDR1 SEHNR and CDR2 FQNEAQ (reference sequence). Germline trimming cut 5 bases from V and 2 bases from J; bases unmatched to any gene: 7.

This chain uses TRBV6-5 with TRBJ1-4, with TRBD1 identical over 7 bases. This CDR3 has 15 residues. Germline V lookup: CDR1 MNHEY, CDR2 SVGAGI. Trimming cost V 2 bases and J 5 bases; bases outside gene matches: 5. CDR3 DNA sequence: TGTGCCAGCAGTTACCGGGGACAGCGAAATGAAAAACTGTTTTTT. This codes for CASSYRGQRNEKLFF.

The rearrangement joins TRBV30 to TRBJ1-5, with TRBD1 identical over 7 bases. Losses at the gene ends were 2 bases for V and 7 bases for J; bases not matched to a gene: 8. The germline V gene encodes CDR1 GTSNPN and CDR2 SVGIG (reference sequence). The CDR3 covers 14 residues. The CDR3 is CAWSPQTGRQPQHF. In nucleotides, the CDR3 is TGTGCCTGGAGTCCCCAGACAGGGAGGCAGCCCCAGCATTTT.

The count of this clone is one. The gene calls are TRBV2 and TRBJ1-2, with 9 bases identical to TRBD1. Germline V gene lookup returns CDR1 SNHLY and CDR2 FYNNEI. J was trimmed by 6 bases and V by 6 bases; bases with no gene match: 5. The CDR3 sequence is 13 residues long. CDR3 nucleotides: TGTGCCAGCAGAGGACAGGGGTCCCATGGCTACACCTTC. Translation: CASRGQGSHGYTF.

This rearrangement joins TRBV27 to TRBJ2-7; D is unclear. Germline CDR1 is MNHEY and CDR2 is SMNVEV (reference sequence). CDR3 size: 10 residues. V lost 5 bases and J 3 bases, leaving 2 bases between the germline ends. This CDR3 is CASSLYEQYF. CDR3 coding DNA: TGTGCCAGCAGTCTCTACGAGCAGTACTTC.

This clone was recorded a few times. J is TRBJ1-2 and V is TRBV10-1, with a tentative D call TRBD1 (6 bases). Trimming took off 5 bases at V and 4 bases at J, with 14 bases between the two ends. Germline V gene sequence: CDR1 WNHNN, CDR2 SYGVQD (reference sequence). The length of the CDR3 is 14 residues. DNA for the CDR3: TGCGCCAGCAGTCGGGACACCGCGGTCTATGGCTACACCTTC. As protein: CASSRDTAVYGYTF.

This chain uses TRBV28 with TRBJ2-6; D is uncertain. CDR1 and CDR2 from the germline V gene are MDHEN and SYDVKM. CDR3 length: 15 residues. V was trimmed by 3 bases and J by 0 bases, leaving 6 bases between them. The CDR3, as DNA: TGTGCCAGCAGTTTGTTTAGCTCTGGGGCCAACGTCCTGACTTTC. Translated: CASSLFSSGANVLTF. Variable domain in full (rest from reference TRBV28 and TRBJ2-6): DVKVTQSSRYLVKRTGEKVFLECVQDMDHENMFWYRQDPGLGLRLIYFSYDVKMKEKGDIPEGYSVSREKKERFSLILESASTNQTSMYLCASSLFSSGANVLTFGAGSRLTVL.

The chain is built from TRBV7-9 and TRBJ1-2; TRBD1 aligns across 8 bases. CDR1 and CDR2 (germline): SEHNR, FQNEAQ (reference sequence). This CDR3 is 13 amino acids long. V lost 5 bases and J lost 8; bases outside the gene matches: 7. The DNA for the CDR3 is TGTGCCAGCAGCCCGACAGGGGAAGGAGGCTACACCTTC. This translates into CASSPTGEGGYTF. Variable domain in full (rest from reference TRBV7-9 and TRBJ1-2): DTGVSQNPRHKITKRGQNVTFRCDPISEHNRLYWYRQTLGQGPEFLTYFQNEAQLEKSRLLSDRFSAERPKGSFSTLEIQRTEQGDSAMYLCASSPTGEGGYTFGSGTRLTVV.

The chain recombines TRBV11-3 with TRBJ2-1; TRBD2 aligns across 7 bases. V lost 4 bases to trimming and J lost 9 bases; unmatched junction nucleotides: 3. From germline, CDR1 is SGHNT and CDR2 YENEEA. The CDR3 is 12 amino acids. DNA for the CDR3: TGTGCCAGCAGCTCTGGGGGGGTTGAGCAGTTCTTC. Protein product: CASSSGGVEQFF. Full variable domain (remainder filled in from reference TRBV11-3 and TRBJ2-1): EAGVVQSPRYKIIEKKQPVAFWCNPISGHNTLYWYLQNLGQGPELLIRYENEEAVDDSQLPKDRFSAERLKGVDSTLKIQPAELGDSAVYLCASSSGGVEQFFGPGTRLTVL.

The rearrangement uses TRBV15 and TRBJ2-1; no clear D gene. CDR1 LNHNV and CDR2 YYDKDF come from the germline V gene (reference sequence). V dropped 5 bases and J dropped 9 bases, with 8 bases sitting between them. The CDR3 is made up of 11 amino acids. CDR3 bases: TGTGCCACCAGCCTCTATAGTGAGCAGTTCTTC. Its protein is CATSLYSEQFF.

V is TRBV9 and J is TRBJ2-4, with TRBD2 matching 8 bases. Per germline, CDR1 SGDLS and CDR2 YYNGEE. The CDR3 consists of 16 residues. V shed 3 bases, J shed 3 bases, and the junction held 8 bases outside the gene matches. The DNA of the CDR3 is TGTGCCAGCAGCGATACGGCGGGAGGCGGCAAAAACATTCAGTACTTC. It codes for CASSDTAGGGKNIQYF. Full variable domain (rest looked up from reference TRBV9 and TRBJ2-4): DSGVTQTPKHLITATGQRVTLRCSPRSGDLSVYWYQQSLDQGLQFLIQYYNGEERAKGNILERFSAQQFPDLHSELNLSSLELGDSALYFCASSDTAGGGKNIQYFGAGTRLSVL.

The rearrangement links TRBV29-1 to TRBJ1-2, with D hard to call. Germline V gene data show CDR1 as SQVTM and CDR2 as ANQGSEA. The germline V and J ends were trimmed by 5 bases and 7 bases, with 11 bases remaining between them. The CDR3 contains 11 residues. The CDR3 sequence: CSVTRGGGYTF. The CDR3 DNA reads TGCAGCGTTACTCGGGGAGGTGGCTACACCTTC.

This clone was picked up one time. V usage is TRBV11-2 and J usage is TRBJ1-1; the D is unclear. CDR1 and CDR2 (germline): SGHAT, FQNNGV. CDR3 length: 12 amino acids. Trimming shortened V by 1 base and J by 4 bases, and 4 bases separated the two germline ends. The CDR3 protein is CASSLGVTEAFF. DNA for the CDR3: TGTGCCAGCAGCTTAGGAGTCACTGAAGCTTTCTTT.

This clone was seen only once. This chain connects TRBV5-1 to TRBJ2-2; TRBD1 might be the D (5 bases). The CDR3 consists of 15 residues. V shed 0 bases and J shed 4 bases, with 10 bases lying between them. In germline, CDR1 is SGHRS, CDR2 YFSETQ. The CDR3 DNA is TGCGCCAGCAGCTTGGCAGGGTCGAGCACCGGGGAGCTGTTTTTT. This encodes CASSLAGSSTGELFF. The full variable domain, completed using reference TRBV5-1 and TRBJ2-2, is KAGVTQTPRYLIKTRGQQVTLSCSPISGHRSVSWYQQTPGQGLQFLFEYFSETQRNKGNFPGRFSGRQFSNSRSEMNVSTLELGDSALYLCASSLAGSSTGELFFGEGSRLTVL.

J is TRBJ2-3 and V is TRBV27; 16 bases align to TRBD2. The CDR3 is 19 amino acids. Germline CDR1 and CDR2: MNHEY and SMNVEV (reference sequence). V dropped 5 bases and J dropped 5; count of bases not matched to a gene: 13. The CDR3 coding sequence is TGTGCCAGCAGTATCATTCCGGGACTAGCGGGAGGGAGTAAAGATACGCAGTATTTT. As protein: CASSIIPGLAGGSKDTQYF.

The chain uses TRBV12-5 and TRBJ2-6; 7 nucleotides match TRBD2. The CDR3 covers 18 residues. V lost 0 bases, J lost 0 bases, and 5 bases stayed unmatched. Germline V gene data show CDR1 as LGHNT and CDR2 as FRNRAP. CDR3: CASGLVLAPYSGANVLTF. In DNA, the CDR3 is TGTGCTAGTGGTTTGGTACTAGCGCCCTACTCTGGGGCCAACGTCCTGACTTTC. Full variable domain (missing parts from reference TRBV12-5 and TRBJ2-6): DARVTQTPRHKVTEMGQEVTMRCQPILGHNTVFWYRQTMMQGLELLAYFRNRAPLDDSGMPKDRFSAEMPDATLATLKIQPSEPRDSAVYFCASGLVLAPYSGANVLTFGAGSRLTVL.

The chain combines TRBV30 with TRBJ1-1; TRBD1 might be the D (6 bases). This CDR3 is 15 amino acids long. With 2 bases removed from V and 6 bases from J, the gap between germline ends came to 19 bases. Germline CDR1 reads GTSNPN; CDR2 reads SVGIG (reference sequence). The CDR3: CAWSPGHLGPPEAFF. The CDR3 DNA is TGTGCCTGGAGTCCGGGACATCTAGGTCCCCCTGAAGCTTTCTTT.

The V gene is TRBV5-5, the J gene TRBJ2-7; 11 nucleotides align to TRBD1. There are 15 residues in the CDR3. Germline-derived CDR1 and CDR2 are SGHKS and YYEKEE (reference sequence). V lost 4 bases to trimming and J lost 3 bases; unmatched junction nucleotides: 6. The CDR3 DNA reads as TGTGCCAGCAGCAGAGCCGGGACAGGGGGCTACGAGCAGTACTTC. This sequence encodes CASSRAGTGGYEQYF. The whole variable domain, remainder taken from reference TRBV5-5 and TRBJ2-7, is DAGVTQSPTHLIKTRGQQVTLRCSPISGHKSVSWYQQVLGQGPQFIFQYYEKEERGRGNFPDRFSARQFPNYSSELNVNALLLGDSALYLCASSRAGTGGYEQYFGPGTRLTVT.

J is TRBJ1-4 and V is TRBV7-9; the D gene is possibly TRBD1 (5 bases). Germline loops: CDR1 SEHNR, CDR2 FQNEAQ (reference sequence). Deletions cut 3 bases from V and 6 bases from J, with 14 bases between. This CDR3 region has 15 residues. The CDR3 here is CASSLPKGRYEKLFF. The DNA of the CDR3 is TGTGCCAGCAGCTTGCCTAAGGGGCGGTATGAAAAACTGTTTTTT.